The 31 T cell receptor beta chains below all came from one sample that was sequenced in a study of cytomegalovirus exposure and HLA in healthy donors. PCR primers comprised 60 Vbeta and 13 Jbeta primers. Some clones are missing from TCRdb's copy, which holds only in-frame ones; the method was immunoSEQ multiplex PCR. In all, the sample yields roughly 75,000 clones. Sequenced sample: PBMCs. Receptors originate from a boy between 10 and 17 years old in good health and CMV-seronegative.

CDR3 sequence (DNA): TGTGCCAGCAGCTCGGGCGGGAGCTCCTACAATGAGCAGTTCTTC. It codes for CASSSGGSSYNEQFF. The chain links TRBV14 to TRBJ2-1; 7 bases fit TRBD2. Germline V gene sequence: CDR1 SGHDN, CDR2 FVKESK. The length of the CDR3 is 15 residues. The trim removed 5 bases at V and 0 bases at J, leaving 4 bases unmatched.

The chain links TRBV30 to TRBJ2-5, with TRBD2 matching 10 bases. Germline trimming cut 8 bases from V and 8 bases from J; bases unmatched to any gene: 11. The CDR3 is made up of 13 amino acids. CDR1 is GTSNPN, CDR2 SVGIG, per germline (reference sequence). The CDR3 bases are TGTGCCGGGGACCTTAGCGGGGGGTTAACCCAGTACTTC. Amino acid sequence: CAGDLSGGLTQYF. Variable domain in full (rest from reference TRBV30 and TRBJ2-5): SQTIHQWPATLVQPVGSPLSLECTVEGTSNPNLYWYRQAAGRGLQLLFYSVGIGQISSEVPQNLSASRPQDRQFILSSKKLLLSDSGFYLCAGDLSGGLTQYFGPGTRLLVL.

V gene TRBV9 combines with J gene TRBJ2-1; D not certain. Per germline, CDR1 SGDLS and CDR2 YYNGEE. Trimming pared 1 base from V and 2 bases from J, leaving 16 bases between. This CDR3 region has 17 residues. The CDR3 DNA follows: TGTGCCAGCAGCGTAAGAGGTGGTCTGCTAACCTACAATGAGCAGTTCTTC. This encodes CASSVRGGLLTYNEQFF. The entire variable domain, with the rest obtained from reference TRBV9 and TRBJ2-1, is as follows: DSGVTQTPKHLITATGQRVTLRCSPRSGDLSVYWYQQSLDQGLQFLIQYYNGEERAKGNILERFSAQQFPDLHSELNLSSLELGDSALYFCASSVRGGLLTYNEQFFGPGTRLTVL.

This chain uses TRBV30 with TRBJ2-7; D may be TRBD2 (5 bases). V was clipped by 0 bases and J by 2 bases, with 11 bases between them. This CDR3 spans 14 amino acids. Germline CDR1 reads GTSNPN; CDR2 reads SVGIG (reference sequence). The CDR3 is CAWSVGLLAYEQYF. The CDR3 DNA reads TGTGCCTGGAGTGTAGGACTGTTAGCCTACGAGCAGTACTTC.

The V and J genes are TRBV7-8 and TRBJ2-1; D ambiguous. This CDR3 contains 14 residues. V was cut by 0 bases and J by 0 bases, with 3 bases left in between. Germline CDR1 is SGHVS and CDR2 is FQNEAQ. CDR3 bases: TGTGCCAGCAGCTTAGCTAACTCCTACAATGAGCAGTTCTTC. Translating gives CASSLANSYNEQFF.

The chain combines TRBV19 with TRBJ1-2; the D gene is possibly TRBD1 (5 bases). V lost 4 bases to trimming and J lost 4 bases, with 13 bases between them. Per germline, CDR1 LNHDA and CDR2 SQIVND (reference sequence). This CDR3 spans 14 amino acids. In DNA, the CDR3 is TGTGCCAGTAGTACCCAGGGATTGGCCTATGGCTACACCTTC. Its protein is CASSTQGLAYGYTF.

The chain joins TRBV27 to TRBJ1-2, with D possibly TRBD1 on 5 matching bases. V lost 5 bases and J lost 8, with 12 bases in between. The CDR3 runs 12 residues. In germline, CDR1 is MNHEY, CDR2 SMNVEV (reference sequence). CDR3 sequence: CASSPAGRGYTF. Here the CDR3 DNA reads TGTGCCAGCAGTCCCGCAGGGAGGGGCTACACCTTC.

The rearrangement uses TRBV30 and TRBJ1-1; D not certain. Germline CDR1 GTSNPN, CDR2 SVGIG (reference sequence). The CDR3 sequence is 14 residues long. The V end lost 2 bases, the J end lost 4 bases, and 14 bases lay between the germline ends. CDR3 in amino acids: CAWSYDPTGTEAFF. The CDR3 bases are TGTGCCTGGAGTTATGATCCAACCGGCACTGAAGCTTTCTTT.

On this clone itself: One junction end does not reproduce the germline sequence, and a read error may be involved. The rearrangement joins TRBV30 to TRBJ1-1, with a tentative D call TRBD1 (5 bases). CDR1 is GTSNPN, CDR2 SVGIG, per germline (reference sequence). The CDR3 length is 15 residues. CDR3 region: CAGSRPRERNTEAFF. CDR3 sequence (DNA): TGTGCCGGGAGCCGCCCCAGGGAACGGAACACTGAAGCTTTCTTT.

V and J are TRBV5-1 and TRBJ2-1; TRBD2 matches 12 bases. The CDR3 runs 15 residues. Germline assignment: CDR1 SGHRS and CDR2 YFSETQ. The V gene end was trimmed by 4 bases and the J gene end by 5 bases; junction bases not matched to a gene: 4. The CDR3 reads CASSVRTSGNNEQFF. The CDR3 bases are TGCGCCAGCAGCGTCCGGACTAGCGGGAACAATGAGCAGTTCTTC.

The chain employs TRBV2 and TRBJ2-5; TRBD2 aligns across 10 bases. This CDR3 has 16 amino acids. V lost 3 bases to trimming and J lost 11 bases; unmatched junction nucleotides: 15. Germline lookup yields CDR1 SNHLY and CDR2 FYNNEI. The CDR3 nucleotides are TGTGCCAGCAGTGATGGTGGTAGCGGGAGGCCCCCTAGGCAGTACTTC. This translates into CASSDGGSGRPPRQYF. The full variable domain, its missing parts supplied by reference TRBV2 and TRBJ2-5, is EPEVTQTPSHQVTQMGQEVILRCVPISNHLYFYWYRQILGQKVEFLVSFYNNEISEKSEIFDDQFSVERPDGSNFTLKIRSTKLEDSAMYFCASSDGGSGRPPRQYFGPGTRLLVL.

V and J are TRBV29-1 and TRBJ2-3, with 12 nucleotides matching TRBD2. The CDR3 is 15 residues long. The germline V gene has CDR1 SQVTM and CDR2 ANQGSEA. The junction had 2 bases not matched to a gene; V was cut back by 4 bases and J by 0 bases. The CDR3 region is CSVAGTSGSTDTQYF. The DNA for the CDR3 is TGCAGCGTTGCCGGGACTAGCGGGAGCACAGATACGCAGTATTTT.

The rearrangement links TRBV5-4 to TRBJ2-2, with D perhaps TRBD1 (6 bases). Germline V gene lookup returns CDR1 SGHNT and CDR2 YYREEE (reference sequence). Between the trimmed V and J ends, which lost 1 base and 0 bases, there was a span of 7 bases. This CDR3 has 15 residues. In DNA form, the CDR3 reads TGTGCCAGCAGCTTGAAGGGGGCGAACACCGGGGAGCTGTTTTTT. It is translated as CASSLKGANTGELFF.

The chain employs TRBV5-6 and TRBJ2-1; TRBD2 matches at 8 bases. The CDR3 sequence is 15 residues long. Losses at the gene ends were 1 base for V and 5 bases for J; bases not matched to a gene: 5. Germline values: CDR1 SGHDT, CDR2 YYEEEE. This CDR3 is CASSLPLAANNEQFF. The CDR3 DNA reads TGTGCCAGCAGCTTGCCACTAGCGGCTAACAATGAGCAGTTCTTC.

The chain has TRBV30 and TRBJ1-2, with a tentative D call TRBD1 (6 bases). The V gene lost 3 bases and the J gene lost 4 bases, with 18 bases spanning the gap. CDR1 is GTSNPN and CDR2 is SVGIG in the germline V gene (reference sequence). The CDR3 loop spans 15 amino acids. The CDR3 bases are TGTGCCTGGAGCCTCCGCGGGGGGCTGGTCTATGGCTACACCTTC. It encodes CAWSLRGGLVYGYTF.

The chain uses TRBV7-9 and TRBJ2-1, with D possibly matching TRBD2 (6 bases). The germline V and J ends were trimmed by 5 bases and 7 bases, with 18 bases remaining between them. The germline gives CDR1 SEHNR, CDR2 FQNEAQ (reference sequence). This CDR3 region has 15 residues. The CDR3 coding sequence is TGTGCCAGCAGCGTAGATGGAGGGAAGGTTAATGAGCAGTTCTTC. Amino acids: CASSVDGGKVNEQFF.

The chain links TRBV14 to TRBJ2-5; 8 bases fit TRBD2. V lost 0 bases to trimming and J lost 7 bases; unmatched junction nucleotides: 13. Looked up from germline, CDR1 is SGHDN and CDR2 is FVKESK. The CDR3 has 17 residues. The CDR3: CASSQDLSSGSDGTQYF. CDR3 bases: TGTGCCAGCAGCCAAGATTTGTCAAGCGGGAGTGACGGGACCCAGTACTTC.

The chain recombines TRBV6-6 with TRBJ2-7, with unresolved D. CDR1 is MNHNY, CDR2 SVGAGI, per germline (reference sequence). There are 16 residues in the CDR3. V lost 0 bases and J 1 base, leaving 13 bases between the germline ends. In DNA form, the CDR3 reads TGTGCCAGCAGTTACTCGGAGAAATTGCCTTCCTACGAGCAGTACTTC. Its translation: CASSYSEKLPSYEQYF.

The V call is TRBV5-1, the J call TRBJ2-1, with 9 bases lining up with TRBD2. The CDR3 length is 16 residues. V trimming: 7 bases; J trimming: 3 bases; junction bases outside the gene matches: 11. The germline V gene encodes CDR1 SGHRS and CDR2 YFSETQ. The CDR3 loop is CASATSSGEVYNEQFF. DNA for the CDR3: TGCGCCAGCGCAACCTCTAGCGGGGAGGTCTACAATGAGCAGTTCTTC. Filled out from reference TRBV5-1 and TRBJ2-1, the complete variable domain reads KAGVTQTPRYLIKTRGQQVTLSCSPISGHRSVSWYQQTPGQGLQFLFEYFSETQRNKGNFPGRFSGRQFSNSRSEMNVSTLELGDSALYLCASATSSGEVYNEQFFGPGTRLTVL.

The rearrangement uses TRBV5-1 and TRBJ2-7; 10 bases fit TRBD2. This CDR3 is 14 amino acids long. V was clipped by 2 bases and J by 6 bases; unmatched bases: 5. Germline values: CDR1 SGHRS, CDR2 YFSETQ. This CDR3 reads CASSLLAGKSEQYF. DNA for the CDR3: TGCGCCAGCAGCTTACTAGCGGGAAAGAGCGAGCAGTACTTC.

The chain couples TRBV6-5 to TRBJ1-4; TRBD1 agrees at 8 bases. Germline assignment: CDR1 MNHEY and CDR2 SVGAGI. The CDR3 loop spans 15 amino acids. J gave up 5 bases and V 2 bases, and 4 bases lay outside the gene matches. The CDR3 DNA sequence: TGTGCCAGCAGTTACGCAGGACAGGGAAATGAAAAACTGTTTTTT. Amino acid sequence: CASSYAGQGNEKLFF.

CDR3 bases: TGTGCCAGCAGTCAGGACGGGGGGTCTAACGAGCAGTACTTC. It yields the protein CASSQDGGSNEQYF. This chain connects TRBV2 to TRBJ2-7, with 7 nucleotides matching TRBD2. There are 14 residues in the CDR3. Germline V gene data show CDR1 as SNHLY and CDR2 as FYNNEI. With 5 bases clipped from V and 5 bases from J, the junction kept 9 bases outside the gene matches.

V is TRBV30 and J is TRBJ2-3; maybe TRBD1 (5 bases). Germline V gene lookup returns CDR1 GTSNPN and CDR2 SVGIG (reference sequence). The CDR3 is made up of 15 amino acids. V dropped 3 bases and J dropped 0 bases, with 13 bases sitting between them. This CDR3 is CAWRGKGASTDTQYF. CDR3 DNA sequence: TGTGCCTGGAGGGGGAAAGGGGCTAGCACAGATACGCAGTATTTT. The variable domain in full, completed from reference TRBV30 and TRBJ2-3, reads SQTIHQWPATLVQPVGSPLSLECTVEGTSNPNLYWYRQAAGRGLQLLFYSVGIGQISSEVPQNLSASRPQDRQFILSSKKLLLSDSGFYLCAWRGKGASTDTQYFGPGTRLTVL.

V usage is TRBV2 and J usage is TRBJ2-7; 7 positions agree with TRBD2. The CDR3 covers 12 residues. CDR1 and CDR2 from the germline V gene are SNHLY and FYNNEI. V was pared by 6 bases and J by 4 bases, with 3 bases of the junction left unmatched. The CDR3 sequence is CASSREGYEQYF. The CDR3, as DNA: TGTGCCAGCAGCAGGGAGGGGTACGAGCAGTACTTC.

The V call is TRBV2, the J call TRBJ2-1; 8 positions match TRBD2. This CDR3 is 15 amino acids long. The germline V gene has CDR1 SNHLY and CDR2 FYNNEI. V lost 3 bases to trimming and J lost 2 bases; unmatched junction nucleotides: 3. This chain's CDR3 is CASSESGSTYNEQFF. The CDR3 DNA reads as TGTGCCAGCAGTGAGAGCGGGAGCACCTACAATGAGCAGTTCTTC. The full variable domain, in which reference TRBV2 and TRBJ2-1 provide the parts outside the CDR3, is EPEVTQTPSHQVTQMGQEVILRCVPISNHLYFYWYRQILGQKVEFLVSFYNNEISEKSEIFDDQFSVERPDGSNFTLKIRSTKLEDSAMYFCASSESGSTYNEQFFGPGTRLTVL.

The V gene is TRBV14, the J gene TRBJ2-7; D is perhaps TRBD2 (5 bases). CDR1 is SGHDN, CDR2 FVKESK, per germline. Trimming left V 1 base short and J 7 bases short, with 14 bases between. This CDR3 spans 14 amino acids. The CDR3 nucleotides read TGTGCCAGCAGCCAAGTAACGGGGTCGGGAGAGCAGTACTTC. This gives the protein CASSQVTGSGEQYF.

The chain recombines TRBV5-6 with TRBJ1-2; the D gene is possibly TRBD1 (5 bases). V lost 0 bases and J 3 bases, leaving 12 bases between the germline ends. The CDR3 length is 15 residues. Germline V gives CDR1 SGHDT, CDR2 YYEEEE. CDR3 coding DNA: TGTGCCAGCAGCTTGGCCCAGGGTCCGGACTATGGCTACACCTTC. Its protein product is CASSLAQGPDYGYTF.

The CDR3 DNA sequence: TGTGCCAGCAGCGTCTCCTCGGGAGGGGAGACCCAGTACTTC. Its translation: CASSVSSGGETQYF. This chain joins TRBV9 and TRBJ2-5; TRBD2 agrees at 8 bases. Germline V gives CDR1 SGDLS, CDR2 YYNGEE. The CDR3 has 14 residues. V was pared by 2 bases and J by 5 bases, with 5 bases of the junction left unmatched.

The chain uses TRBV7-9 and TRBJ2-7, with D possibly TRBD2 on 6 matching bases. In germline, CDR1 is SEHNR, CDR2 FQNEAQ (reference sequence). Trimming took off 5 bases at V and 2 bases at J, with 13 bases between the two ends. This CDR3 has 14 residues. This CDR3 is CASSPGTGAYEQYF. CDR3 nucleotides: TGTGCCAGCAGCCCCGGGACGGGGGCCTACGAGCAGTACTTC.

This chain uses TRBV9 with TRBJ2-7, with D tentatively TRBD2 (6 bases). This CDR3 has 15 residues. Trimming stripped 1 base from V and 1 base from J, with 12 bases between. CDR1 is SGDLS and CDR2 is YYNGEE in the germline V gene. CDR3 bases: TGTGCCAGCAGCGTAAAGGATGGGAGGTCCTACGAGCAGTACTTC. The encoded protein is CASSVKDGRSYEQYF.

DNA of the CDR3: TGTGCCAGCAGCCCAAACCTAGCGGGGGGATCCGAGCAGTTCTTC. Protein product: CASSPNLAGGSEQFF. The chain couples TRBV6-1 to TRBJ2-1; 11 positions match TRBD2. Germline CDR1 and CDR2: MNHNS and SASEGT. CDR3 length equals 15 residues. The V and J ends lost 6 bases and 10 bases, in that order; junction bases with no gene match: 11.